A single sample is the source of the 21 T cell receptor beta chains below, sequenced in a study of CD8 T cells in Susac syndrome (dated by TCRdb to about 2019). The library was produced with the immunoSEQ multiplex PCR assay. RNA was extracted with the RNeasy kit and roughly 0.5 to 1 ug was reverse transcribed using random hexamers. TCRdb applied fastp at Q25 and MiXCR to the public reads, then kept only in-frame beta chains. When rows share a CDR3 protein, they turn into one entry using the most common DNA and genes. Counted in this sample were some 200,000 distinct CDR3 sequences; approximately 95% of them appeared once. Approximately 0.16% of the sample is taken by the ten largest. The sample was CD8+ T cells from PBMCs. These receptors all stem from a human donor with Susac syndrome.

The J gene is TRBJ2-5, the V gene TRBV7-9; 7 nucleotides agree with TRBD1. Trimming at V came to 1 base and at J to 0 bases, leaving 5 bases not matched to a gene. This CDR3 has 16 amino acids. Germline CDR1 is SEHNR and CDR2 is FQNEAQ (reference sequence). This CDR3 is CASSLVKGQNQETQYF. DNA for the CDR3: TGTGCCAGCAGCTTAGTGAAGGGACAGAACCAAGAGACCCAGTACTTC.

This chain links TRBV12-3 or TRBV12-4 with TRBJ1-1; no clear D gene. The CDR3 sequence is 13 residues long. V was clipped by 6 bases and J by 0 bases, with 8 bases between them. The CDR3 spells CASRTTLNTEAFF. DNA for the CDR3: TGTGCCAGCAGGACGACACTGAACACTGAAGCTTTCTTT.

Note on this clonotype: A junction end diverges from the germline sequence, so it may reflect a read error. The chain uses TRBV7-7 and TRBJ2-1; D is unresolved. The germline V gene has CDR1 SSHAT and CDR2 FNYEAQ (reference sequence). The CDR3 is 15 residues long. The CDR3 sequence is CASSPLLQGYNEQFF. CDR3 coding DNA: TGTGCTAGCAGCCCCCTACTCCAAGGTTACAATGAGCAGTTCTTC.

The CDR3 here is CASSLVGGVYGYTF. The CDR3 region has the DNA TGTGCCAGCAGCTTAGTGGGGGGTGTCTATGGCTACACCTTC. The V call is TRBV11-2, the J call TRBJ1-2; tentative D call: TRBD1 (5 bases). This CDR3 is built from 14 residues. CDR1 is SGHAT and CDR2 is FQNNGV in the germline V gene. V lost 1 base and J lost 4, with 10 bases in between.

Remarks on this clonotype: A read error may account for a junction end that differs from germline. The chain carries TRBV20-1 and TRBJ2-7; either TRBD1 or TRBD2 may fit D (5 bases each). The CDR3 extends over 11 amino acids. Germline V gives CDR1 DFQATT, CDR2 SNEGSKA (reference sequence). The CDR3 sequence: CSAGTGYVQYF. In nucleotides, the CDR3 is TGCAGTGCAGGGACGGGTTACGTGCAGTACTTC.

The J gene is TRBJ1-1, the V gene TRBV14, with D possibly TRBD1 on 5 matching bases. Germline-derived CDR1 and CDR2 are SGHDN and FVKESK. The length of the CDR3 is 16 residues. The V end lost 2 bases, the J end lost 5 bases, and 18 bases lay between the germline ends. The CDR3 DNA reads TGTGCCAGCAGCCAACATGACAGCCCAGTGGGGACTGAAGCTTTCTTT. It codes for CASSQHDSPVGTEAFF.

This clonotype appeared a single time. The chain couples TRBV12-3 or TRBV12-4 to TRBJ1-2; the D gene is possibly TRBD1 (6 bases). The CDR3 runs to 14 residues. V was shortened by 6 bases and J by 3 bases, with 14 bases between the two germline ends. The CDR3 DNA reads TGTGCCAGCAGCCTCCTCGCAGGGGACTATGGCTACACCTTC. It codes for CASSLLAGDYGYTF.

The chain employs TRBV14 and TRBJ2-1, with 9 bases aligning to TRBD2. Germline trimming cut 4 bases from V and 8 bases from J; bases unmatched to any gene: 6. The CDR3 runs 14 residues. Per the germline V gene, CDR1 is SGHDN and CDR2 is FVKESK. The chain's CDR3 is CASSLGLALDEQFF. In DNA form, the CDR3 reads TGTGCCAGCAGCCTAGGACTAGCGCTCGATGAGCAGTTCTTC.

Regarding this clonotype: The junction and the germline gene differ at one end; a read error may be behind it. The chain employs TRBV5-1 and TRBJ1-1; D is unresolved. The CDR3 runs to 13 residues. Germline assignment: CDR1 SGHRS and CDR2 YFSETQ. The CDR3 DNA is TGTGCCAGCAGTTTGGAGATGAACACTGAAGCTTTCTTT. This gives the protein CASSLEMNTEAFF. The whole variable domain, remainder taken from reference TRBV5-1 and TRBJ1-1, is KAGVTQTPRYLIKTRGQQVTLSCSPISGHRSVSWYQQTPGQGLQFLFEYFSETQRNKGNFPGRFSGRQFSNSRSEMNVSTLELGDSALYLCASSLEMNTEAFFGQGTRLTVV.

The chain carries TRBV3-1 and TRBJ2-3; D is unresolved. This CDR3 has 14 amino acids. The ends were cut back, 4 bases at V and 1 base at J, with 9 bases in the middle. The germline CDR1 and CDR2 sequences are LGHDT and YNNKEL (reference sequence). The CDR3 reads CASSPDGGTDTQYF. CDR3 DNA sequence: TGTGCCAGCAGCCCAGACGGAGGCACAGATACGCAGTATTTT.

The chain uses TRBV19 and TRBJ1-1, with D unclear. CDR3 size: 13 residues. V lost 6 bases and J 2 bases, leaving 10 bases between the germline ends. Germline V gene data show CDR1 as LNHDA and CDR2 as SQIVND (reference sequence). CDR3 nucleotides: TGTGCCAGTAGGCAAAGACCAAACACTGAAGCTTTCTTT. It encodes CASRQRPNTEAFF.

This clonotype was detected only once. CDR3 loop: CASSVAGIGGTEAFF. The CDR3 coding sequence is TGTGCCAGCAGCGTAGCAGGGATAGGGGGAACTGAAGCTTTCTTT. V is TRBV9 and J is TRBJ1-1, with D perhaps matching TRBD1 (6 bases). V shed 0 bases and J shed 5 bases, with 14 bases lying between them. This CDR3 is built from 15 residues. Germline CDR1 reads SGDLS; CDR2 reads YYNGEE.

The chain links TRBV20-1 to TRBJ2-1, with 9 positions matching TRBD2. The V gene's germline CDR1 is DFQATT and CDR2 SNEGSKA (reference sequence). Trimming cost V 3 bases and J 5 bases; bases outside gene matches: 5. This CDR3 comprises 14 residues. The CDR3 DNA is TGCAGTGCTAGTTTTGGCGGGAGGGACAATGAGCAGTTCTTC. Translation gives CSASFGGRDNEQFF.

This chain links TRBV27 with TRBJ1-2; 9 bases map to TRBD1. The CDR3 consists of 15 residues. The junction had 9 bases not matched to a gene; V was cut back by 2 bases and J by 8 bases. Per germline, CDR1 MNHEY and CDR2 SMNVEV (reference sequence). The CDR3 DNA reads TGTGCCAGCAGTTTAGAACGGGACAGGGAGGACGGCTACACCTTC. It encodes CASSLERDREDGYTF.

The chain uses TRBV24-1 and TRBJ2-1; D not resolved. V lost 6 bases, J lost 6 bases, and 8 bases lay in between. Germline CDR1 KGHDR, CDR2 SFDVKD. This CDR3 is 12 amino acids long. Here the CDR3 DNA reads TGTGCCACCAGTTTTGCGACCAATGAGCAGTTCTTC. Protein sequence: CATSFATNEQFF.

This chain links TRBV12-3 or TRBV12-4 with TRBJ2-5, with TRBD1 matching over 10 bases. With 6 bases clipped from V and 1 base from J, the junction kept 8 bases outside the gene matches. The CDR3 contains 16 residues. The CDR3 reads CASRNGRQGAQETQYF. DNA for the CDR3: TGTGCCAGCAGGAACGGCAGACAGGGGGCCCAAGAGACCCAGTACTTC.

The table lists this clonotype with a count of one. The rearrangement joins TRBV11-2 to TRBJ1-1; no definite D call. The CDR3 has 15 amino acids. The germline V gene has CDR1 SGHAT and CDR2 FQNNGV. V was clipped by 1 base and J by 1 base, with 10 bases between them. For the CDR3, the DNA is TGTGCCAGCAGCTTAGGGGCGGTGGGGAACACTGAAGCTTTCTTT. This encodes CASSLGAVGNTEAFF.

The chain links TRBV27 to TRBJ1-6; unclear D gene. V dropped 5 bases and J dropped 8 bases, with 16 bases sitting between them. The germline gives CDR1 MNHEY, CDR2 SMNVEV (reference sequence). This CDR3 region has 15 residues. CDR3 amino acids: CASSPISMRDSPLHF. The CDR3 DNA is TGTGCCAGCAGTCCCATTTCAATGAGGGATTCACCCCTCCACTTT.

The CDR3 DNA reads TGTGCCAGCAGTAATTGGGAGCAGAGCTCCTACAATGAGCAGTTCTTC. Translating gives CASSNWEQSSYNEQFF. The gene calls are TRBV28 and TRBJ2-1, with a tentative D call TRBD2 (5 bases). V was shortened by 5 bases and J by 0 bases, with 14 bases between the two germline ends. Germline CDR1 is MDHEN and CDR2 is SYDVKM. The CDR3 loop spans 16 amino acids.

V is TRBV9 and J is TRBJ1-5; D not resolved. Germline CDR1 reads SGDLS; CDR2 reads YYNGEE. V lost 0 bases and J 7 bases, leaving 8 bases between the germline ends. The CDR3 covers 13 residues. CDR3 nucleotides: TGTGCCAGCAGCGTAGGGGAGGAACAGCCCCAGCATTTT. It yields the protein CASSVGEEQPQHF.

The V call is TRBV9, the J call TRBJ2-5; TRBD2 might be the D (7 bases). Germline CDR1 and CDR2: SGDLS and YYNGEE. The CDR3 runs 16 residues. Deletions cut 0 bases from V and 2 bases from J, with 14 bases between. CDR3 in DNA: TGTGCCAGCAGCGTAGCCTCCGGGGGGACACAAGAGACCCAGTACTTC. As protein: CASSVASGGTQETQYF.